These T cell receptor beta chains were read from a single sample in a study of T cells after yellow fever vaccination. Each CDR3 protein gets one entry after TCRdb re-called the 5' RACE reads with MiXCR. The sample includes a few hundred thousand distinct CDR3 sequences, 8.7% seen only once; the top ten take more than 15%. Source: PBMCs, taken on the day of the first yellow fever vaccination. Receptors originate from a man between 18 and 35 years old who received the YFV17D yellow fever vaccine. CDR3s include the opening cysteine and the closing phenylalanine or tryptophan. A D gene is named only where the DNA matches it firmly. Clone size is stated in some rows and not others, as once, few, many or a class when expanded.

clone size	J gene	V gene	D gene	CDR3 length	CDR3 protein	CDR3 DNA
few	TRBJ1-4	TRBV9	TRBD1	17	CASSVSGGFVTNEKLFF	TGTGCCAGCAGCGTATCAGGGGGCTTTGTGACTAATGAAAAACTGTTTTTT
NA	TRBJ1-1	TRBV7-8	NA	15	CASSLGPGRGIEAFF	TGTGCCAGCAGCTTAGGTCCGGGGCGGGGTATTGAAGCTTTCTTT
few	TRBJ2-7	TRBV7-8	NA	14	CASSLVPYSYEQYF	TGTGCCAGCAGCTTAGTTCCTTACTCCTACGAGCAGTACTTC
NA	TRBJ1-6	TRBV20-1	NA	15	CSASTRGSSNSPLHF	TGCAGTGCTAGTACCAGGGGTTCTTCTAATTCACCCCTCCACTTT
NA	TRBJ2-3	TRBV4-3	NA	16	CASSLERKSDTDTQYF	TGCGCCAGCAGCCTCGAGAGAAAATCCGACACAGATACGCAGTATTTT
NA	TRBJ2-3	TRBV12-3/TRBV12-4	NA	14	CASSFRQDGDTQYF	TGTGCCAGCAGTTTCCGGCAGGACGGGGATACGCAGTATTTT
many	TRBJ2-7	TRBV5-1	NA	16	CASSSSAGTLSYEQYF	TGCGCCAGCAGCTCCTCGGCCGGGACACTCTCCTACGAGCAGTACTTC
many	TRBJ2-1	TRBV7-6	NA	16	CASSSSGRLSYNEQFF	TGTGCCAGCAGCTCCTCCGGGCGACTCTCCTACAATGAGCAGTTCTTC
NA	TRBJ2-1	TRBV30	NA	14	CAMGPEVRHNEQFF	TGTGCCATGGGCCCCGAGGTCCGGCACAATGAGCAGTTCTTC
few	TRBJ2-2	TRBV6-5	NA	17	CASSYSMLSANTGELFF	TGTGCCAGCAGTTACTCGATGCTCAGCGCCAACACCGGGGAGCTGTTTTTT
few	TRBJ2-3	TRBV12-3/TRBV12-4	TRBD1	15	CASSFETGRTDTQYF	TGTGCCAGCAGTTTTGAGACAGGGCGGACAGATACGCAGTATTTT
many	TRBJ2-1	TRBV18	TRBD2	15	CASAGTSGEYREQFF	TGTGCCAGCGCCGGGACTAGCGGGGAATATCGTGAGCAGTTCTTC
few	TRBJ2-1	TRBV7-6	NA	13	CASSPNGYNEQFF	TGTGCCAGCAGCCCGAACGGGTACAATGAGCAGTTCTTC
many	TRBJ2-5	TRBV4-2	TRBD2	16	CASSQELAGDGQTQYF	TGTGCCAGCAGCCAAGAACTAGCGGGGGATGGCCAGACCCAGTACTTC
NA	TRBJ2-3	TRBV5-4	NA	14	CASSSQGRTDTQYF	TGTGCCAGCAGCTCGCAGGGGAGGACAGATACGCAGTATTTT
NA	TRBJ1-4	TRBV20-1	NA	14	CSAGAGASDEKLFF	TGCAGTGCGGGCGCCGGTGCCTCGGATGAAAAACTGTTTTTT
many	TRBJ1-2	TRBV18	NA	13	CASSLDSQGGYTF	TGTGCCAGCTCACTGGACAGTCAAGGTGGCTACACCTTC
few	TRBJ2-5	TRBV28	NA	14	CASSNRYQEETQYF	TGTGCCAGCAGCAACAGGTACCAAGAAGAGACCCAGTACTTC
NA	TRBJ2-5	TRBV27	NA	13	CASSFVPQETQYF	TGTGCCAGCAGTTTTGTTCCCCAAGAGACCCAGTACTTC
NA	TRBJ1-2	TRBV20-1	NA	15	CSANRPAGDNYGYTF	TGCAGTGCGAATCGGCCGGCAGGGGACAACTATGGCTACACCTTC
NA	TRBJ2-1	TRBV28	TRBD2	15	CASSLGGGLVNEQFF	TGTGCCAGCAGTTTAGGGGGGGGGTTGGTAAATGAGCAGTTCTTC
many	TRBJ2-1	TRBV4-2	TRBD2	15	CASSQATSIAGEQFF	TGTGCCAGCAGCCAAGCGACATCGATAGCGGGGGAGCAGTTCTTC
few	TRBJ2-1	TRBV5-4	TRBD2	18	CASRTKGVAGAPGNEQFF	TGTGCCAGCAGAACCAAGGGGGTAGCGGGGGCCCCGGGGAATGAGCAGTTCTTC
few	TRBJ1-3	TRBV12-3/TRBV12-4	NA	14	CASRGTSTGNTIYF	TGTGCCAGCAGGGGGACCTCTACTGGAAACACCATATATTTT
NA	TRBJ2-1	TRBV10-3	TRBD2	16	CAIRGLAGGPHNEQFF	TGTGCCATCAGAGGACTAGCGGGGGGGCCGCACAATGAGCAGTTCTTC
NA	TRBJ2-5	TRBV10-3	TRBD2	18	CAIRSGLAGGSYQETQYF	TGTGCCATCAGGTCGGGACTAGCGGGGGGCTCGTACCAAGAGACCCAGTACTTC
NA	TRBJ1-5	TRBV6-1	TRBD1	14	CASSRGQINQPQHF	TGTGCCAGCAGTCGGGGACAGATCAATCAGCCCCAGCATTTT
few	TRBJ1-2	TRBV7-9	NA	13	CASSLGVHYGYTF	TGTGCCAGCAGCTTAGGAGTTCACTATGGCTACACCTTC
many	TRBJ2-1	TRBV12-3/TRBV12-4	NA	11	CASSSGIWQFF	TGTGCCAGCAGTTCGGGCATCTGGCAGTTCTTC
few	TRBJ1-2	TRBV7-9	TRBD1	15	CASSSSGTGNYGYTF	TGTGCCAGCAGCTCCTCCGGGACAGGGAACTATGGCTACACCTTC
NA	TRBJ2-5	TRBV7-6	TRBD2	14	CASSAERGQETQYF	TGTGCCAGCAGCGCCGAGCGGGGGCAAGAGACCCAGTACTTC
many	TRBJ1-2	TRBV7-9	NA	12	CASSLQEYGYTF	TGTGCCAGCAGCTTACAGGAGTATGGCTACACCTTC
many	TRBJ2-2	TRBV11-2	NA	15	CASSLEGRHTGELFF	TGTGCCAGCAGCTTAGAGGGGAGGCACACCGGGGAGCTGTTTTTT
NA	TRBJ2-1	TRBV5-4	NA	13	CASSLLVLGEQFF	TGTGCCAGCAGCTTGTTGGTATTAGGGGAGCAGTTCTTC
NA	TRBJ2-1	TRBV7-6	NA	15	CASSLFTLGNNEQFF	TGTGCCAGCAGCTTATTCACGCTAGGAAACAATGAGCAGTTCTTC
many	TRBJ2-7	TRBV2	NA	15	CASSEIGTPFYEQYF	TGTGCCAGCAGTGAAATCGGCACTCCGTTTTACGAGCAGTACTTC
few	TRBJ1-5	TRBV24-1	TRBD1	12	CATRGQNQPQHF	TGTGCCACCAGGGGACAGAATCAGCCCCAGCATTTT
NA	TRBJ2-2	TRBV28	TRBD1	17	CASSLGPGQVNTGELFF	TGTGCCAGCAGTCTTGGACCGGGACAGGTGAACACCGGGGAGCTGTTTTTT
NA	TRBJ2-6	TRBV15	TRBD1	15	CATSRQGAGANVLTF	TGTGCCACCAGCAGGCAGGGGGCTGGGGCCAACGTCCTGACTTTC
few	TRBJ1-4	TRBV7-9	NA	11	CASALNEKLFF	TGTGCCAGCGCCTTGAATGAAAAACTGTTTTTT
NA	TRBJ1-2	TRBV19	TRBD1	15	CASSGPGGAGNGYTF	TGTGCCAGTAGTGGGCCAGGGGGCGCAGGAAATGGCTACACCTTC
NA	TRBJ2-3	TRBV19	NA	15	CASSRDNRGTDTQYF	TGTGCCAGTAGTAGGGACAATCGGGGCACAGATACGCAGTATTTT
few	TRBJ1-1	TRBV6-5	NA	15	CASSYQGGTDTEAFF	TGTGCCAGCAGTTACCAAGGGGGGACCGACACTGAAGCTTTCTTT
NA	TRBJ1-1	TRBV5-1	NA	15	CASSLGDGLNTEAFF	TGCGCCAGCAGCTTGGGCGACGGATTGAACACTGAAGCTTTCTTT